This is a list of T cell receptor beta chains from one sample in a study of blood T cell repertoires in COVID-19. This table comes from immunoSEQ multiplex PCR, and its TCRdb copy is limited to in-frame clones, with some not included. Among roughly 290,000 clones, roughly 88% were seen once, and the ten largest hold about 2%. Sequencing was carried out using PBMCs or T cells enriched from blood (not recorded which). The receptors derive from a man aged 25-40 years who had recovered from COVID-19. The CDR3 runs from the conserved cysteine through the conserved F or W. A D gene is named only where the DNA matches it firmly. Clone size appears in some rows only: once, few, many, or a class for an expanded clone.

clone size: .
J gene: TRBJ2-1
V gene: TRBV30
D gene: TRBD2
CDR3 protein: CAWKGLADYNEQFF
CDR3 DNA: TGTGCCTGGAAAGGGCTAGCGGATTACAATGAGCAGTTCTTC

clone size: .
J gene: TRBJ1-5
V gene: TRBV28
D gene: .
CDR3 protein: CASSGGGNQPQHF
CDR3 DNA: TGTGCCAGCTCCGGAGGCGGCAATCAGCCCCAGCATTTT

clone size: .
J gene: TRBJ1-2
V gene: TRBV18
D gene: TRBD1
CDR3 protein: CASSPDRGRGYTF
CDR3 DNA: TGTGCCAGCTCACCGGACAGGGGGCGTGGCTACACCTTC

clone size: .
J gene: TRBJ2-5
V gene: TRBV7-9
D gene: .
CDR3 protein: CASCPWAGESKETQYF
CDR3 DNA: TGTGCCAGCTGTCCCTGGGCAGGGGAGTCTAAAGAGACCCAGTACTTC

clone size: once
J gene: TRBJ2-1
V gene: TRBV4-3
D gene: TRBD2
CDR3 protein: CASSQPTSIHNEQFF
CDR3 DNA: TGCGCCAGCAGCCAACCGACTAGCATCCACAATGAGCAGTTCTTC

clone size: once
J gene: TRBJ2-1
V gene: TRBV7-6
D gene: .
CDR3 protein: CASSSRRAPGDNEQFF
CDR3 DNA: TGTGCCAGCAGCTCGCGCCGGGCCCCCGGGGACAATGAGCAGTTCTTC

clone size: .
J gene: TRBJ2-7
V gene: TRBV6-6
D gene: TRBD2
CDR3 protein: CASSYGLARSSYEQYF
CDR3 DNA: TGTGCCAGCAGTTACGGACTAGCCCGAAGCTCCTACGAGCAGTACTTC

clone size: .
J gene: TRBJ1-1
V gene: TRBV9
D gene: .
CDR3 protein: CASSFLGTGSGVASEAFF
CDR3 DNA: TGTGCCAGCAGCTTCCTTGGTACCGGGAGTGGAGTCGCTAGTGAAGCTTTCTTT

clone size: once
J gene: TRBJ1-6
V gene: TRBV6-5
D gene: TRBD1
CDR3 protein: CASTYDRGDSPLHF
CDR3 DNA: TGTGCCAGCACCTACGACAGGGGCGATTCACCCCTCCACTTT

clone size: .
J gene: TRBJ1-6
V gene: TRBV5-1
D gene: TRBD1
CDR3 protein: CASSLDVGQGPRDSPLHF
CDR3 DNA: TGCGCCAGCAGCTTGGATGTGGGACAGGGACCTCGCGATTCACCCCTCCACTTT

clone size: .
J gene: TRBJ2-5
V gene: TRBV15
D gene: TRBD1
CDR3 protein: CATSSARGPQTQYF
CDR3 DNA: TGTGCCACCAGCAGTGCCAGGGGGCCGCAGACCCAGTACTTC

clone size: .
J gene: TRBJ2-1
V gene: TRBV6-2/TRBV6-3
D gene: TRBD2
CDR3 protein: CASSPRVAGFPNEQFF
CDR3 DNA: TGTGCCAGCAGTCCCCGGGTAGCGGGCTTCCCCAATGAGCAGTTCTTC

clone size: .
J gene: TRBJ1-2
V gene: TRBV12-3/TRBV12-4
D gene: .
CDR3 protein: CASSLARVGYTF
CDR3 DNA: TGTGCCAGCAGTTTAGCGCGGGTCGGCTACACCTTC

clone size: .
J gene: TRBJ2-7
V gene: TRBV7-2
D gene: .
CDR3 protein: CASSPTGLEQYF
CDR3 DNA: TGTGCCAGCAGCCCTACAGGGCTCGAGCAGTACTTC

clone size: .
J gene: TRBJ1-6
V gene: TRBV6-2/TRBV6-3
D gene: .
CDR3 protein: CASSPWGPPLHF
CDR3 DNA: TGTGCCAGCAGCCCCTGGGGGCCACCCCTCCACTTT

clone size: .
J gene: TRBJ1-5
V gene: TRBV10-3
D gene: .
CDR3 protein: CAISEAGSNQPQHF
CDR3 DNA: TGTGCCATCAGTGAGGCGGGAAGCAATCAGCCCCAGCATTTT

clone size: .
J gene: TRBJ1-4
V gene: TRBV6-5
D gene: .
CDR3 protein: CASSYSRQGREKLFF
CDR3 DNA: TGTGCCAGCAGTTACTCCAGGCAGGGGAGAGAAAAACTGTTTTTT

clone size: .
J gene: TRBJ1-1
V gene: TRBV30
D gene: .
CDR3 protein: CAWTVNTEAFF
CDR3 DNA: TGTGCCTGGACAGTGAACACTGAAGCTTTCTTT

clone size: .
J gene: TRBJ1-1
V gene: TRBV30
D gene: .
CDR3 protein: CAWSVGEATEAFF
CDR3 DNA: TGTGCCTGGAGTGTAGGGGAGGCCACTGAAGCTTTCTTT

clone size: once
J gene: TRBJ1-2
V gene: TRBV2
D gene: .
CDR3 protein: CAREPGTGDYGYTF
CDR3 DNA: TGTGCCAGGGAGCCCGGGACGGGAGACTATGGCTACACCTTC

clone size: .
J gene: TRBJ2-5
V gene: TRBV12-3/TRBV12-4
D gene: .
CDR3 protein: CASSLSQWETQYF
CDR3 DNA: TGTGCCAGCAGTTTAAGTCAGTGGGAGACCCAGTACTTC

clone size: .
J gene: TRBJ2-5
V gene: TRBV6-1
D gene: TRBD1
CDR3 protein: CASSEWGQGEETQYF
CDR3 DNA: TGTGCCAGCAGTGAATGGGGACAGGGCGAAGAGACCCAGTACTTC

clone size: .
J gene: TRBJ1-2
V gene: TRBV7-8
D gene: TRBD1
CDR3 protein: CASSRGWTGGVRGYGYTF
CDR3 DNA: TGTGCCAGCAGCCGAGGGTGGACAGGGGGAGTGAGAGGCTATGGCTACACCTTC

clone size: .
J gene: TRBJ1-1
V gene: TRBV5-6
D gene: TRBD1
CDR3 protein: CASTGQGLSAEAFF
CDR3 DNA: TGTGCCAGCACCGGACAGGGGCTCTCAGCTGAAGCTTTCTTT

clone size: .
J gene: TRBJ1-6
V gene: TRBV5-6
D gene: .
CDR3 protein: CASSVGTVYNSPLHF
CDR3 DNA: TGTGCCAGCAGCGTAGGGACTGTCTATAATTCACCCCTCCACTTT

clone size: .
J gene: TRBJ2-5
V gene: TRBV7-3
D gene: TRBD2
CDR3 protein: CASSSTGTSGATQYF
CDR3 DNA: TGTGCCAGCAGTTCTACCGGGACTAGCGGGGCTACCCAGTACTTC

clone size: .
J gene: TRBJ2-3
V gene: TRBV7-8
D gene: .
CDR3 protein: CASSLGRRLGPDTQYF
CDR3 DNA: TGTGCCAGCAGCTTAGGCCGACGGCTGGGGCCAGATACGCAGTATTTT

clone size: .
J gene: TRBJ2-1
V gene: TRBV19
D gene: TRBD2
CDR3 protein: CASTLAGGPYNEQFF
CDR3 DNA: TGTGCCAGTACCTTAGCGGGGGGGCCTTACAATGAGCAGTTCTTC

clone size: .
J gene: TRBJ2-3
V gene: TRBV24-1
D gene: TRBD1
CDR3 protein: CATSDPGTGLGDTQYF
CDR3 DNA: TGTGCCACCAGTGACCCCGGGACAGGGTTAGGGGATACGCAGTATTTT

clone size: .
J gene: TRBJ1-5
V gene: TRBV2
D gene: TRBD1
CDR3 protein: CASSGQGFLNQPQHF
CDR3 DNA: TGTGCCAGCAGTGGACAGGGGTTTTTAAATCAGCCCCAGCATTTT

clone size: once
J gene: TRBJ2-7
V gene: TRBV6-5
D gene: TRBD1
CDR3 protein: CASSYDRGTYEQYF
CDR3 DNA: TGTGCCAGCAGTTATGACAGGGGAACCTACGAGCAGTACTTC

clone size: .
J gene: TRBJ2-3
V gene: TRBV29-1
D gene: TRBD1
CDR3 protein: CSVDRGTDTQYF
CDR3 DNA: TGCAGCGTCGACAGGGGAACAGATACGCAGTATTTT

clone size: .
J gene: TRBJ1-2
V gene: TRBV7-3
D gene: TRBD1
CDR3 protein: CASSPTGGYGYTF
CDR3 DNA: TGTGCCAGCAGCCCGACAGGGGGCTATGGCTACACCTTC

clone size: few
J gene: TRBJ1-2
V gene: TRBV18
D gene: TRBD1
CDR3 protein: CASSPLSAGTENYGYTF
CDR3 DNA: TGTGCCAGCTCACCACTCTCGGCAGGGACAGAAAACTATGGCTACACCTTC

clone size: .
J gene: TRBJ1-2
V gene: TRBV12-5
D gene: .
CDR3 protein: CASRRDFDGYTF
CDR3 DNA: TGTGCTAGCCGACGGGACTTTGATGGCTACACCTTC

clone size: few
J gene: TRBJ2-3
V gene: TRBV25-1
D gene: .
CDR3 protein: CASSIRDNTDTQYF
CDR3 DNA: TGTGCCAGCAGTATAAGAGACAACACAGATACGCAGTATTTT

clone size: .
J gene: TRBJ1-2
V gene: TRBV5-4
D gene: .
CDR3 protein: CASSLGADRDYGYTF
CDR3 DNA: TGTGCCAGCAGCTTGGGGGCGGACAGAGACTATGGCTACACCTTC

clone size: .
J gene: TRBJ1-2
V gene: TRBV19
D gene: .
CDR3 protein: CASSDQGTVYGYTF
CDR3 DNA: TGTGCCAGTAGTGATCAGGGGACCGTCTATGGCTACACCTTC

clone size: .
J gene: TRBJ1-6
V gene: TRBV6-5
D gene: .
CDR3 protein: CASSYTPGGGSPLHF
CDR3 DNA: TGTGCCAGCAGTTATACCCCAGGAGGCGGTTCACCCCTCCACTTT

clone size: .
J gene: TRBJ1-2
V gene: TRBV4-3
D gene: .
CDR3 protein: CASSQDVSNNYGYTF
CDR3 DNA: TGCGCCAGCAGCCAAGATGTGTCCAATAACTATGGCTACACCTTC

clone size: .
J gene: TRBJ2-3
V gene: TRBV5-1
D gene: TRBD2
CDR3 protein: CASSGGLAGTDTQYF
CDR3 DNA: TGCGCCAGCAGTGGGGGACTAGCGGGGACAGATACGCAGTATTTT

clone size: few
J gene: TRBJ1-6
V gene: TRBV25-1
D gene: .
CDR3 protein: CASRFNNSPLHF
CDR3 DNA: TGTGCCAGCAGATTTAATAATTCACCCCTCCACTTT

clone size: .
J gene: TRBJ1-1
V gene: TRBV19
D gene: .
CDR3 protein: CASSLYNPTEAFF
CDR3 DNA: TGTGCCAGTAGTCTATATAACCCCACTGAAGCTTTCTTT